The clone carrying this T cell receptor beta chain was detected a few times. As yet, its antigen is unknown. The study ran its PCR with 60 Vbeta and 13 Jbeta primers. Clones were read by immunoSEQ multiplex PCR, and TCRdb kept only the in-frame ones, dropping some. The sample lists about 160,000 clones, 65% to 85% seen once, with over 6% in the top ten. The record originates from a study of cytomegalovirus exposure and HLA in healthy donors. CDR1 SGHRS and CDR2 YFSETQ come from the germline V gene. The V gene lost 5 bases and the J gene lost 6 bases, with 21 bases spanning the gap. The CDR3 loop spans 15 amino acids. The study, taken as a whole, reports: The study designated roughly 160 TCR beta chains cytomegalovirus-associated. It was reported that TCR beta sequences correctly inferred the HLA-A and HLA-B alleles for most subjects. Rare TCR sequences dominated, though some public TCRs recurred in many donors.

V gene TRBV5-1 combines with J gene TRBJ2-7; D might be TRBD2 (6 bases). The TCR originated in a middle-aged man in good health and CMV-seropositive. Material: PBMCs. CDR3 nucleotides: TGCGCCAGCAGTCAAGGGGACTCCTTTGGCTCCGAGCAGTACTTC. It encodes CASSQGDSFGSEQYF.